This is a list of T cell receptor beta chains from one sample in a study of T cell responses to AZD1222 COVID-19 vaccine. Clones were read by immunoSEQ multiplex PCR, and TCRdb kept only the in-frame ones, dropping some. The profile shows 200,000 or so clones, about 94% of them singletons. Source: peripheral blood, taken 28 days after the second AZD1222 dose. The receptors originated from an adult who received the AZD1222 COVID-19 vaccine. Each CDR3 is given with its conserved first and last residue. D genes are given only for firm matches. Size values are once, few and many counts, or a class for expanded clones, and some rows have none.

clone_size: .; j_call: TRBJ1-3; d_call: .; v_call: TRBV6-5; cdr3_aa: CAGRRENSGNTIYF; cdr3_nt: TGTGCCGGCCGCCGGGAAAACTCTGGAAACACCATATATTTT
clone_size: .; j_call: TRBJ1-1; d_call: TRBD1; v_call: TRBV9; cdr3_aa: CASSVMTGGTEAFF; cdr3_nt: TGTGCCAGCAGCGTAATGACAGGGGGTACTGAAGCTTTCTTT
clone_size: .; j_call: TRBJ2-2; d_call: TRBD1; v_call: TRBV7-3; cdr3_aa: CASSPDGQGYGGELFF; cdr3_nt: TGTGCCAGCAGCCCAGACGGACAGGGGTATGGCGGGGAGCTGTTTTTT
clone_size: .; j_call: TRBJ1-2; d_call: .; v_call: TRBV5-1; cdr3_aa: CASSLDGNIYGYTF; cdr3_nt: TGCGCCAGCAGCCTGGACGGGAACATCTATGGCTACACCTTC
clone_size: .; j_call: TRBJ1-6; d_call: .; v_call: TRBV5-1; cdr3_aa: CASSSDPAGGSPLHF; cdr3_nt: TGCGCCAGCAGCTCAGACCCCGCGGGAGGTTCACCCCTCCACTTT
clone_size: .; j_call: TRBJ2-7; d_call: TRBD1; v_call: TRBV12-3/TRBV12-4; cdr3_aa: CASRGQGVYEQYF; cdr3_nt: TGTGCCAGCAGGGGACAGGGGGTCTACGAGCAGTACTTC
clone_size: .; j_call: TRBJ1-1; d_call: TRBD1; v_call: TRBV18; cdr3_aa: CASSPQGQANTEAFF; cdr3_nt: TGTGCCAGCTCACCCCAGGGACAGGCGAACACTGAAGCTTTCTTT
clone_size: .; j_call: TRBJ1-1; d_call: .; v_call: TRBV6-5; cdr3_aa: CASSYLKGEAFF; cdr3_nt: TGTGCCAGCAGTTACCTGAAGGGTGAAGCTTTCTTT
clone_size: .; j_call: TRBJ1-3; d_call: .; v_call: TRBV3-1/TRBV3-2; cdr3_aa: CASSQMRGSGNTIYF; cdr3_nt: TGTGCCAGCAGCCAAATGCGGGGCTCTGGAAACACCATATATTTT
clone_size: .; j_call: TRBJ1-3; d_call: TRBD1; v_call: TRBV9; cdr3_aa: CASSGRQGDTIYF; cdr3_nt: TGTGCCAGCAGCGGGAGACAGGGAGACACCATATATTTT
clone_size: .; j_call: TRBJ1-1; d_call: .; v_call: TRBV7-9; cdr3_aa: CASSWVGLNTEAFF; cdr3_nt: TGTGCCAGCAGCTGGGTAGGCCTGAACACTGAAGCTTTCTTT
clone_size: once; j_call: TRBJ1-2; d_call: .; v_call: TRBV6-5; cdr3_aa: CASSYADRLRYTF; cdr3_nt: TGTGCCAGCAGTTACGCTGACAGACTTCGCTACACCTTC
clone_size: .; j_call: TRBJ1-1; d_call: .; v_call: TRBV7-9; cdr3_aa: CASSNQPPMAFF; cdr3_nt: TGTGCCAGCAGTAACCAACCACCTATGGCTTTCTTT
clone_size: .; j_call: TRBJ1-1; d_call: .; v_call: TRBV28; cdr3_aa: CASNSRGDMNTEAFF; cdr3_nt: TGTGCCAGCAATTCGCGAGGAGACATGAACACTGAAGCTTTCTTT
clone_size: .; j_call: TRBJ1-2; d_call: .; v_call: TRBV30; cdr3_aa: CAWSLVRSTLGRPNYGYTF; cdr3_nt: TGTGCCTGGAGTCTAGTACGGAGTACCCTCGGTAGGCCTAACTATGGCTACACCTTC
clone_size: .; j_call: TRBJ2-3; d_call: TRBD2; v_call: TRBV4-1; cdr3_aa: CASSQVAGGSTDTQYF; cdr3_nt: TGCGCCAGCAGCCAAGTGGCGGGGGGGAGCACAGATACGCAGTATTTT
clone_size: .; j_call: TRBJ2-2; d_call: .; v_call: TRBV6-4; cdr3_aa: CASSPSPVGTGELFF; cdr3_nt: TGTGCCAGCAGTCCCTCGCCGGTGGGTACCGGGGAGCTGTTTTTT
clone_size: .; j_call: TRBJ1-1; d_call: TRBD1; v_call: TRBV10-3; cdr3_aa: CAISEGDSRRNTEAFF; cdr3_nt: TGTGCCATCAGTGAGGGGGACAGCCGGAGGAACACTGAAGCTTTCTTT
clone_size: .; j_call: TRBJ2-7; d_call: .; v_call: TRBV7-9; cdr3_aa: CASSLAAPEQYF; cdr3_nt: TGTGCCAGCAGCTTAGCGGCACCCGAGCAGTACTTC
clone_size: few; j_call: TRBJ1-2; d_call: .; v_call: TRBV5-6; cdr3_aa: CASSPPTTANYGYTF; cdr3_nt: TGTGCCAGCAGCCCACCAACGACAGCTAACTATGGCTACACCTTC
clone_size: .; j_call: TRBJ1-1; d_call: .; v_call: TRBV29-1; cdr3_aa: CSVLTGRGAGAFF; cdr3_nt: TGCAGCGTCCTAACGGGGAGGGGAGCGGGCGCTTTCTTT
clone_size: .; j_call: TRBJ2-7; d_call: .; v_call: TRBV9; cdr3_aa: CASSVDGDSYEQYF; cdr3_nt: TGTGCCAGCAGCGTAGACGGGGATTCCTACGAGCAGTACTTC
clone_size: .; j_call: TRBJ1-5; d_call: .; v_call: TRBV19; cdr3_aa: CASSMWREGWSNQPQHF; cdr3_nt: TGTGCCAGTAGTATGTGGAGGGAAGGATGGAGCAATCAGCCCCAGCATTTT
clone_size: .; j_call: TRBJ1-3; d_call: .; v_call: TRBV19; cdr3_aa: CASVLSPGNTIYF; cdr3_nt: TGTGCCAGTGTACTTTCCCCTGGAAACACCATATATTTT
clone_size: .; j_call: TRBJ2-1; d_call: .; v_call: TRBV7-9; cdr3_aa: CASNRRFEDNEQFF; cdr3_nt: TGTGCCAGCAACCGGAGGTTTGAGGACAATGAGCAGTTCTTC
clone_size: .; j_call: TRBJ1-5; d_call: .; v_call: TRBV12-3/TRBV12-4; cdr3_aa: CASSWGGDQPQHF; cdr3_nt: TGTGCCAGCAGTTGGGGAGGGGACCAGCCCCAGCATTTT
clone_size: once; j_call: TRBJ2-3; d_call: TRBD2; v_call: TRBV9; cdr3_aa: CASSIYTSGGPGDTQYF; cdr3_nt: TGTGCCAGCAGCATATATACTAGCGGGGGTCCCGGGGATACGCAGTATTTT
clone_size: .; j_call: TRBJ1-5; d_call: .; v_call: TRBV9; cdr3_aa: CASSVGTEDQPQHF; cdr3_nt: TGTGCCAGCAGCGTAGGGACAGAAGATCAGCCCCAGCATTTT
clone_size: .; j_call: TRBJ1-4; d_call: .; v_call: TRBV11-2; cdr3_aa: CASSLTEGFNLGEKLFF; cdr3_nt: TGTGCCAGCAGCCTGACCGAGGGGTTTAATTTGGGTGAAAAACTGTTTTTT
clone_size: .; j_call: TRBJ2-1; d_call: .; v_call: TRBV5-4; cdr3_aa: CASSFGSSYNEQFF; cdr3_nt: TGTGCCAGCAGCTTTGGTAGCTCCTACAATGAGCAGTTCTTC
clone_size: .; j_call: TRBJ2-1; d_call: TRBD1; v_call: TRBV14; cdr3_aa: CASSNRGFVDEQFF; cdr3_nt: TGTGCCAGCAGCAACAGGGGGTTTGTAGATGAGCAGTTCTTC
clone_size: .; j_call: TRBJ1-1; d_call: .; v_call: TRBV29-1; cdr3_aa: CSVLRATNTEAFF; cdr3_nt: TGCAGCGTCCTCAGAGCGACTAACACTGAAGCTTTCTTT
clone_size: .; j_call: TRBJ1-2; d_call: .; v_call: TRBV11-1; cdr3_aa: CASSFGGPRDNYGYTF; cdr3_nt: TGTGCCAGCAGCTTCGGGGGGCCACGAGATAACTATGGCTACACCTTC
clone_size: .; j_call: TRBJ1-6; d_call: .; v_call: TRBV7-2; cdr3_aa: CASSFTGSANSPLHF; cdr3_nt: TGTGCCAGCAGCTTTACAGGGAGTGCTAATTCACCCCTCCACTTT
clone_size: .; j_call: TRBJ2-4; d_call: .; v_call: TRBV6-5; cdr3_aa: CASSYSREGIQYF; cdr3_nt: TGTGCCAGCAGTTACTCCAGGGAAGGCATTCAGTACTTC
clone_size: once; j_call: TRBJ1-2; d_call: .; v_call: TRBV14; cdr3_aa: CASSPQGGATGYTF; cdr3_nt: TGTGCCAGCAGCCCCCAAGGGGGGGCGACCGGCTACACCTTC
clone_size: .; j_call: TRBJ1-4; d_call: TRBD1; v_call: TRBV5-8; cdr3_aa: CASSYGQGRNEKLFF; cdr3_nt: TGTGCCAGCAGCTATGGACAGGGAAGGAATGAAAAACTGTTTTTT
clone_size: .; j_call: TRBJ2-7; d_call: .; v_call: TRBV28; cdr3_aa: CASSLRIYEQYF; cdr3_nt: TGTGCCAGCAGTTTACGGATCTACGAGCAGTACTTC
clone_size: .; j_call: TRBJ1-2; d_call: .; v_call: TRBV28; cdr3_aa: CASSFPGEGNYGYTF; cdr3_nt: TGTGCCAGCAGTTTCCCCGGGGAGGGTAACTATGGCTACACCTTC
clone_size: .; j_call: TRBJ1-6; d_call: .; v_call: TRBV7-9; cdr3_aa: CASSPHGLGSPLHF; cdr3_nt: TGTGCCAGCAGCCCCCACGGGTTGGGATCACCCCTCCACTTT
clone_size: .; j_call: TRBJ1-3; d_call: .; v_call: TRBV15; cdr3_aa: CATSTRPNSGNTIYF; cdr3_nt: TGTGCCACCAGCACCAGACCCAACTCTGGAAACACCATATATTTT
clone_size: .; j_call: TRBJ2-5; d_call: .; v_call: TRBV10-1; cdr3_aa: CASSESGLETQYF; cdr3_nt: TGCGCCAGCAGTGAGTCGGGGTTGGAGACCCAGTACTTC
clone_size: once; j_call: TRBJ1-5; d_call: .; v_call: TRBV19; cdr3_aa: CASSMARGGQPQHF; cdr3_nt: TGTGCCAGTAGTATGGCCAGGGGAGGGCAGCCCCAGCATTTT
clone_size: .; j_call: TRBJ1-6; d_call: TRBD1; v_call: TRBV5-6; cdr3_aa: CASSLGGDRDNSPLHF; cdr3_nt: TGTGCCAGCAGCTTGGGAGGGGACAGGGACAATTCACCCCTCCACTTT
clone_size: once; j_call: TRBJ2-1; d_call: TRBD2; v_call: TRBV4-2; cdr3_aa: CASSRTGLASYNEQFF; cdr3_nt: TGTGCCAGCAGCCGTACGGGACTAGCGTCATACAATGAGCAGTTCTTC
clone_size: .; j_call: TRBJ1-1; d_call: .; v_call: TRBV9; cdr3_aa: CASSLNMVTEAFF; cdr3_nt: TGTGCCAGCAGCCTGAACATGGTGACTGAAGCTTTCTTT
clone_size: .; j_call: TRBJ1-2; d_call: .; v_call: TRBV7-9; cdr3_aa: CASSLRGIYGYTF; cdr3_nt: TGTGCCAGCAGCCTAAGGGGGATCTATGGCTACACCTTC
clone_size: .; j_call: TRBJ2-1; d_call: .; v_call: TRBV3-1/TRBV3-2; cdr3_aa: CASSPPFDSSYNEQFF; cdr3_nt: TGTGCCAGCAGCCCACCCTTCGATAGCTCCTACAATGAGCAGTTCTTC
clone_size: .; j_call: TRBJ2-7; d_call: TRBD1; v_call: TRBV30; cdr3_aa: CAWSVPDRASYEQYF; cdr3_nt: TGTGCCTGGAGTGTACCTGACAGGGCTTCCTACGAGCAGTACTTC
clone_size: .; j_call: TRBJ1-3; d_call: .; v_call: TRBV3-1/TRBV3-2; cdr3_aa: CASSQGAGPGNTIYF; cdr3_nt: TGTGCCAGCAGCCAAGGGGCAGGGCCTGGAAACACCATATATTTT
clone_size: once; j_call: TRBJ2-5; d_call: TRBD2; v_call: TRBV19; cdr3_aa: CASSSPGGRETQYF; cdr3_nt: TGTGCCAGTAGTAGTCCGGGGGGGAGAGAGACCCAGTACTTC
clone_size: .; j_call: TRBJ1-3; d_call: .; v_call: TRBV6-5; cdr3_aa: CASQPRAVAGNTIYF; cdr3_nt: TGTGCCTCCCAACCCCGAGCAGTTGCTGGAAACACCATATATTTT
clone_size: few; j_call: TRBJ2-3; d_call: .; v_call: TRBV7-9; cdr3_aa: CASSVGTDTQYF; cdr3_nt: TGTGCCAGCAGCGTAGGCACAGATACGCAGTATTTT
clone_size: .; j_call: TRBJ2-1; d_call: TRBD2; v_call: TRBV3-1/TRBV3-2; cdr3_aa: CASSRPGGGSNEQFF; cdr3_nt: TGTGCCAGCAGCCGTCCCGGCGGGGGGAGCAATGAGCAGTTCTTC